The clone carrying this T cell receptor beta chain was counted at least ten times. Its antigen is not known. This entry comes from a study of early T cells in non-severe SARS-CoV-2 infection. Across the study: Unsorted whole blood bulk RNA was sequenced, with unpaired chains.

Unmatched junction bases numbered 12, after V lost 6 bases and J lost 8 bases. This CDR3 has 15 amino acids. Germline V lookup: CDR1 SQVTM, CDR2 ANQGSEA. Study findings and constraints: The matching step, a VDJdb search, favored anti-spike CD8 responses and missed private and CD4 specificities.

Individual cDNA molecules carried attached unique molecular identifiers. MiXCR was run by TCRdb on the 5' RACE reads, yielding one entry per CDR3 protein. The data hold over 45,000 distinct CDR3 sequences, with under 12% observed a single time. The J gene is TRBJ1-6, the V gene TRBV29-1; 8 bases map to TRBD1. Sequencing was performed on whole blood. The TCR originated in an adult who was a healthcare worker with PCR-confirmed SARS-CoV-2 infection or an uninfected control (not recorded which). The CDR3 DNA sequence: TGCAGCGTCGCCACAGGGGGACCAGGGTATTCACCCCTCCACTTT. Its protein is CSVATGGPGYSPLHF.